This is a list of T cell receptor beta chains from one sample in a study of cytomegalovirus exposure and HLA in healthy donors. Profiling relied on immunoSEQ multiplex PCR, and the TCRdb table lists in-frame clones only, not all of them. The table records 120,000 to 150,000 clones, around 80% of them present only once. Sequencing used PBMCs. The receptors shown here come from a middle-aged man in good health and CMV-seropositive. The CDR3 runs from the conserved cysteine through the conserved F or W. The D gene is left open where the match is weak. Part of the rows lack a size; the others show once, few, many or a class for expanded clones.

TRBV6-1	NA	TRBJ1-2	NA	CASSEALYGYTF
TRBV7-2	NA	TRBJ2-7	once	CASSSTPKDEQYF
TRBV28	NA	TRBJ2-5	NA	CASSNERPQETQYF
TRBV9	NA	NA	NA	CASSVGGDSYEQYF
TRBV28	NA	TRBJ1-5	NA	CASSPLGGVPSAQHF
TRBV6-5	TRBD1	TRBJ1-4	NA	CASSTQGDLNEKLFF
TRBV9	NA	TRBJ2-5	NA	CASSYLGLLRETQYF
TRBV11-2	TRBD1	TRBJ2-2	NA	CASSRDRGITGELFF
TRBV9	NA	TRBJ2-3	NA	CASSAGDFYGTDTQYF
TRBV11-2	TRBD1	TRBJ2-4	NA	CASSSGQGGTKNIQYF
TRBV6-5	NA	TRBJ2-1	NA	CASSYPTASGEQFF
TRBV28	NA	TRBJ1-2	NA	CASSVTGGYTF
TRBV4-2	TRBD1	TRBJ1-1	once	CASSQGDRLNTEAFF
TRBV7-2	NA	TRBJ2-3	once	CASSLWGIGLPADTQYF
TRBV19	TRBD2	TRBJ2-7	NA	CASRPGLAGGYEQYF
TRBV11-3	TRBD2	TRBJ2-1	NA	CASSLDGRSSYNEQFF
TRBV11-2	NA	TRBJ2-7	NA	CASSLDLVSTYEQYF
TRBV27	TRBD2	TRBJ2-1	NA	CASSLGVAGVGQFF
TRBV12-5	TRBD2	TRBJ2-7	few	CASAKDGGRYEQYF
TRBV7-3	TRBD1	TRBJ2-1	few	CASSLTGTGDEQFF
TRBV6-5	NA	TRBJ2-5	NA	CASSYFTGQETQYF
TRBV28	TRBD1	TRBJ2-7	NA	CASSPGTGVEQYF
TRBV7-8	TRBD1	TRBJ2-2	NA	CASSLYRGRGTGELFF
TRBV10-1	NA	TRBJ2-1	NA	CASSESTANNEQFF